This passage covers 23 T cell receptor beta chains from one sample sequenced in a study of T cell responses to AZD1222 COVID-19 vaccine. Sequenced by immunoSEQ multiplex PCR; TCRdb stores in-frame clones only, minus some. Here the sample spans 150,000 to 200,000 clones, more than 70% being singletons. The sequencing here drew on peripheral blood, taken 28 days after the second AZD1222 dose. The source is an adult who received the AZD1222 COVID-19 vaccine.

The chain couples TRBV9 to TRBJ1-3; tentatively, D is TRBD1 (6 bases). CDR3 length equals 17 residues. The germline V gene encodes CDR1 SGDLS and CDR2 YYNGEE. V lost 0 bases and J 0 bases, leaving 13 bases between the germline ends. This CDR3 is CASSVEGQLHSGNTIYF. The CDR3 region has the DNA TGTGCCAGCAGCGTAGAAGGACAGCTCCACTCTGGAAACACCATATATTTT.

The gene calls are TRBV3-1 (or the pseudogene TRBV3-2) and TRBJ2-1; 12 bases are shared with TRBD1. CDR3 length equals 17 residues. Trimming took 6 bases from V and 5 from J; bases not matched to a gene: 11. Germline V gene lookup returns CDR1 LGHDT and CDR2 YNNKEL (reference sequence). The CDR3 nucleotides are TGTGCCAGCAGTCAGGGACCGGGACAGGGGGCCGACAATGAGCAGTTCTTC. It specifies CASSQGPGQGADNEQFF.

This clone appeared a single time. V gene TRBV30 combines with J gene TRBJ1-6; D ambiguous. This CDR3 has 13 residues. Trimming stripped 2 bases from V and 10 bases from J, with 12 bases between. Germline lookup yields CDR1 GTSNPN and CDR2 SVGIG (reference sequence). CDR3 sequence reads: CAWSTGMGSPLHF. CDR3 nucleotide sequence: TGTGCCTGGAGTACGGGGATGGGGTCACCCCTCCACTTT.

This clone was observed once. The chain recombines TRBV28 with TRBJ1-2; tentatively, D is TRBD1 (5 bases). Deletions cut 5 bases from V and 7 bases from J, with 23 bases between. Germline V gene lookup returns CDR1 MDHEN and CDR2 SYDVKM. The CDR3 totals 16 residues. The CDR3 coding sequence is TGTGCCAGCAGTACGCAGGGCGACAGTGTAAGAAGTGGCTACACCTTC. Protein sequence: CASSTQGDSVRSGYTF.

V is TRBV30 and J is TRBJ2-1, with D unclear. The CDR3 spans 13 residues. V was cut by 0 bases and J by 6 bases, with 9 bases left in between. The germline V gene encodes CDR1 GTSNPN and CDR2 SVGIG (reference sequence). The CDR3 DNA reads TGTGCCTGGAGTGTAGGCCGGATCAATGAGCAGTTCTTC. Translating it yields CAWSVGRINEQFF.

This clone came up once. The chain couples TRBV5-4 to TRBJ2-7, with D tentatively TRBD2 (5 bases). Per germline, CDR1 SGHNT and CDR2 YYREEE (reference sequence). V lost 7 bases to trimming and J lost 2 bases, with 16 bases between them. The CDR3 consists of 14 residues. CDR3 in amino acids: CASASSGGPYEQYF. For the CDR3, the DNA is TGTGCCAGCGCCTCGAGTGGAGGACCCTACGAGCAGTACTTC.

The chain recombines TRBV5-1 with TRBJ2-1; D ambiguous. There are 15 residues in the CDR3. Per the germline V gene, CDR1 is SGHRS and CDR2 is YFSETQ. Trimming removed 4 bases at V and 6 bases at J, with 17 bases between. This CDR3 is CASSPTTPPSNEQFF. The DNA for the CDR3 is TGCGCCAGCAGCCCGACAACACCACCATCCAATGAGCAGTTCTTC.

V and J are TRBV19 and TRBJ1-5; 10 bases agree with TRBD1. V lost 5 bases to trimming and J lost 12 bases; unmatched junction nucleotides: 7. This CDR3 is 13 amino acids long. Germline CDR1 and CDR2: LNHDA and SQIVND (reference sequence). Here the CDR3 reads CASSLLGTGVQHF. As DNA, the CDR3 is TGTGCCAGTAGTCTACTAGGGACAGGGGTCCAGCATTTT.

The chain uses TRBV28 and TRBJ1-1; 7 positions agree with TRBD1. Per the germline V gene, CDR1 is MDHEN and CDR2 is SYDVKM. The trim removed 4 bases at V and 1 base at J, leaving 6 bases unmatched. The CDR3 length is 15 residues. The CDR3 is CASSSPTGKNTEAFF. The CDR3 DNA reads as TGTGCCAGCAGTTCCCCGACAGGGAAGAACACTGAAGCTTTCTTT. The full variable domain, in which reference TRBV28 and TRBJ1-1 provide the parts outside the CDR3, is DVKVTQSSRYLVKRTGEKVFLECVQDMDHENMFWYRQDPGLGLRLIYFSYDVKMKEKGDIPEGYSVSREKKERFSLILESASTNQTSMYLCASSSPTGKNTEAFFGQGTRLTVV.

The chain recombines TRBV5-1 with TRBJ2-3; 14 positions match TRBD2. The CDR3 sequence is 19 residues long. Germline CDR1 is SGHRS and CDR2 is YFSETQ. Unmatched junction bases numbered 11, after V lost 2 bases and J lost 3 bases. The DNA for the CDR3 is TGCGCCAGCAGCTTCGGACTAGCGGGAGGAGGTGTTGTAACAGATACGCAGTATTTT. Translation gives CASSFGLAGGGVVTDTQYF.

This clone was seen only once. The V and J genes are TRBV6-5 and TRBJ1-1; possible D gene TRBD1, 6 bases. The CDR3 totals 16 residues. Trimming took 2 bases from V and 0 from J, leaving 13 bases between them. CDR1 is MNHEY, CDR2 SVGAGI, per germline. The CDR3 protein is CASSYRGVGVNTEAFF. CDR3 bases: TGTGCCAGCAGTTACAGGGGGGTAGGGGTGAACACTGAAGCTTTCTTT.

This clone was observed a handful of times. CDR3 in amino acids: CASRSTGGTNYGYTF. The CDR3 DNA sequence: TGCGCCAGCAGGTCGACAGGGGGAACCAACTATGGCTACACCTTC. The V call is TRBV5-1, the J call TRBJ1-2, with 9 bases aligning to TRBD1. Germline trimming cut 5 bases from V and 2 bases from J; bases unmatched to any gene: 7. Per germline, CDR1 SGHRS and CDR2 YFSETQ. The CDR3 is 15 amino acids.

The V and J genes are TRBV5-1 and TRBJ2-7, with D unclear. This CDR3 has 15 amino acids. From germline, CDR1 is SGHRS and CDR2 YFSETQ. Between the trimmed V and J ends, which lost 0 bases and 5 bases, there was a span of 15 bases. CDR3 DNA: TGCGCCAGCAGCTTGGCTGGCCCCTCTACCCACGAGCAGTACTTC. Its protein is CASSLAGPSTHEQYF.

The genes are TRBV6-5 and TRBJ2-4; TRBD1 matches 7 bases. With V trimmed by 0 bases and J by 3 bases, 5 bases remained unmatched. The CDR3 extends over 16 amino acids. CDR1 is MNHEY and CDR2 is SVGAGI in the germline V gene. The CDR3 loop is CASSYSKGAGKNIQYF. In DNA form, the CDR3 reads TGTGCCAGCAGTTACTCGAAGGGGGCCGGCAAAAACATTCAGTACTTC.

The V gene is TRBV18, the J gene TRBJ2-3, with D possibly called TRBD1 or TRBD2 (5 bases each). The CDR3 length is 14 residues. Trimming removed 2 bases from V and 4 bases from J, with 10 bases in between. CDR1 KGHSH and CDR2 LQKENI come from the germline V gene. CDR3 protein: CASSPGGPADTQYF. The CDR3 nucleotides read TGTGCCAGCTCACCAGGGGGACCGGCAGATACGCAGTATTTT.

DNA of the CDR3: TGTGCCAGCAGCTTGACAGGGGGCGCGGACTACGAGCAGTACTTC. Protein sequence: CASSLTGGADYEQYF. This sequence joins TRBV7-3 and TRBJ2-7; 10 bases match TRBD1. V was pared by 3 bases and J by 3 bases, with 5 bases of the junction left unmatched. The CDR3 sequence is 15 residues long. The germline CDR1 and CDR2 sequences are SGHTA and FQGTGA.

In its sample, this clone was seen once. CDR3 sequence: CASTNPGLAGALKTQYF. CDR3 in DNA: TGTGCCAGCACCAATCCGGGACTAGCGGGAGCCCTGAAGACCCAGTACTTC. The chain recombines TRBV7-9 with TRBJ2-5, with TRBD2 matching 14 bases. The V and J ends lost 7 bases and 6 bases, in that order; junction bases with no gene match: 13. The CDR3 sequence is 17 residues long. The germline CDR1 and CDR2 sequences are SEHNR and FQNEAQ (reference sequence).

V is TRBV7-9 and J is TRBJ2-3; D not resolved. The CDR3 extends over 15 amino acids. CDR1 SEHNR and CDR2 FQNEAQ come from the germline V gene (reference sequence). With 6 bases removed from V and 0 bases from J, the gap between germline ends came to 13 bases. The CDR3 DNA reads as TGTGCCAGCAGGCAAGTTGCATCCAGCACAGATACGCAGTATTTT. This sequence encodes CASRQVASSTDTQYF.

The V and J genes are TRBV5-1 and TRBJ2-1; TRBD2 matches at 11 bases. The CDR3 spans 15 residues. Germline values: CDR1 SGHRS, CDR2 YFSETQ. V dropped 4 bases and J dropped 4; count of bases not matched to a gene: 4. Here the CDR3 DNA reads TGCGCCAGCAGCACGGGACTAGCGGTTTACAATGAGCAGTTCTTC. It yields the protein CASSTGLAVYNEQFF.

This clone was observed once. The V gene is TRBV18, the J gene TRBJ1-5; D is unclear. The germline CDR1 and CDR2 sequences are KGHSH and LQKENI. The CDR3 length is 15 residues. Between the trimmed V and J ends, which lost 5 bases and 6 bases, there was a span of 17 bases. CDR3 sequence reads: CASSMDATVSQPQHF. CDR3 nucleotides: TGTGCCAGCTCAATGGACGCCACCGTGTCTCAGCCCCAGCATTTT.

The rearrangement links TRBV9 to TRBJ2-7; TRBD1 aligns across 7 bases. The CDR3 sequence is 14 residues long. Germline CDR1 is SGDLS and CDR2 is YYNGEE. Trimming took 4 bases from V and 4 from J; bases not matched to a gene: 8. Here the CDR3 DNA reads TGTGCCAGCAGCAACGGACAGGACAATTACGAGCAGTACTTC. This translates into CASSNGQDNYEQYF.

The chain combines TRBV9 with TRBJ1-4; TRBD1 might be the D (5 bases). The CDR3 contains 17 residues. Looked up from germline, CDR1 is SGDLS and CDR2 is YYNGEE. The ends were cut back, 4 bases at V and 4 bases at J, with 20 bases in the middle. CDR3 DNA sequence: TGTGCCAGCAGCCTCTGGGGGGACTCCCCAGATAATGAAAAACTGTTTTTT. Translated: CASSLWGDSPDNEKLFF.

The J gene is TRBJ2-7, the V gene TRBV6-2 or TRBV6-3; 12 bases are shared with TRBD2. The CDR3 consists of 17 residues. Trimming removed 2 bases from V and 7 bases from J; junction bases left unmatched: 12. Germline V gene sequence: CDR1 MNHEY, CDR2 SVGEGT. The CDR3 spells CASSYRAGLAGHWEQYF. Here the CDR3 DNA reads TGTGCCAGCAGTTACAGGGCCGGACTAGCGGGGCATTGGGAGCAGTACTTC.